Below, one T cell receptor beta chain is given with its context. V lost 3 bases and J 4 bases, leaving 12 bases between the germline ends. This CDR3 region has 14 residues. The germline gives CDR1 MGHDK, CDR2 SYGVNS. TCRdb fed the RT-PCR reads into MiXCR, producing one record per CDR3 protein. The sample lists roughly 200,000 distinct CDR3 sequences; 38% were seen once. The sample comes from a study of patients and donors after allogeneic stem cell transplantation. V gene TRBV25-1 combines with J gene TRBJ1-1; weak D call: TRBD1 (6 bases). The specimen sequenced was blood, either unsorted or a sorted T cell fraction (not recorded which). The receptor's source is a human donor who was either an allogeneic HSCT recipient or a stem cell or donor lymphocyte infusion donor (not recorded which). It is not recorded whose cells these are; they may come from a transplant donor. CDR3 nucleotide sequence: TGTGCCAGCAGTGACGAAGGGGGAGTCACTGAAGCTTTCTTT. It specifies CASSDEGGVTEAFF.